One sample yielded the 25 T cell receptor beta chains listed below, sequenced in a study of blood T cell repertoires in COVID-19. Using immunoSEQ multiplex PCR, the repertoire was profiled, and TCRdb retains in-frame clones only, with some absent. The table records around 70,000 clones, 80% to 90% of them present only once. Sequencing was carried out using peripheral blood. The receptors shown here come from an older man with acute or convalescent COVID-19.

V and J are TRBV9 and TRBJ2-3; 9 nucleotides match TRBD2. Germline V gene sequence: CDR1 SGDLS, CDR2 YYNGEE. J lost 4 bases, V lost 8 bases, and 5 bases had no gene match. The length of the CDR3 is 13 residues. As DNA, the CDR3 is TGTGCCAGTGCGGGGGGGCCTGCAGATACGCAGTATTTT. Translating it yields CASAGGPADTQYF. Supplemented by reference TRBV9 and TRBJ2-3, the full variable domain reads DSGVTQTPKHLITATGQRVTLRCSPRSGDLSVYWYQQSLDQGLQFLIQYYNGEERAKGNILERFSAQQFPDLHSELNLSSLELGDSALYFCASAGGPADTQYFGPGTRLTVL.

The chain carries TRBV5-1 and TRBJ2-7; TRBD1 agrees at 9 bases. Germline CDR1 SGHRS, CDR2 YFSETQ. The CDR3 has 14 amino acids. V dropped 3 bases and J dropped 4; count of bases not matched to a gene: 5. The CDR3 DNA reads as TGCGCCAGCAGCTCGGGACAGGGTTTTTACGAGCAGTACTTC. This gives the protein CASSSGQGFYEQYF. Full variable domain (outside the CDR3, taken from reference TRBV5-1 and TRBJ2-7): KAGVTQTPRYLIKTRGQQVTLSCSPISGHRSVSWYQQTPGQGLQFLFEYFSETQRNKGNFPGRFSGRQFSNSRSEMNVSTLELGDSALYLCASSSGQGFYEQYFGPGTRLTVT.

The CDR3 DNA reads TGTGCCAGCAGGCCGACAAGCTCGTATGAGCAGTTCTTC. This encodes CASRPTSSYEQFF. The chain links TRBV5-4 to TRBJ2-1; D gene uncertain. CDR3 length: 13 amino acids. CDR1 is SGHNT and CDR2 is YYREEE in the germline V gene (reference sequence). V gave up 5 bases and J gave up 8 bases, with 14 bases separating them.

Here the CDR3 reads CASSMTGVFQETQYF. The CDR3 region has the DNA TGTGCCAGTAGTATGACGGGGGTATTCCAAGAGACCCAGTACTTC. The rearrangement links TRBV19 to TRBJ2-5; D is perhaps TRBD2 (6 bases). This CDR3 spans 15 amino acids. Germline V lookup: CDR1 LNHDA, CDR2 SQIVND (reference sequence). Trimming took 3 bases from V and 1 from J, leaving 12 bases between them.

The V call is TRBV19, the J call TRBJ1-1; TRBD1 matches 7 bases. CDR3 size: 15 residues. In germline, CDR1 is LNHDA, CDR2 SQIVND (reference sequence). Losses at the gene ends were 0 bases for V and 4 bases for J; bases not matched to a gene: 5. The CDR3 is CASSIDEGASTEAFF. The CDR3 region has the DNA TGTGCCAGTAGTATAGATGAGGGGGCGAGCACTGAAGCTTTCTTT.

V and J are TRBV2 and TRBJ1-5; TRBD1 aligns across 9 bases. CDR1 and CDR2 (germline): SNHLY, FYNNEI. This CDR3 contains 14 residues. V lost 5 bases to trimming and J lost 5 bases; unmatched junction nucleotides: 4. In nucleotides, the CDR3 is TGTGCCAGCAGTCAGGGACAGGGTCATCAGCCCCAGCATTTT. Translating it yields CASSQGQGHQPQHF. Supplemented by reference TRBV2 and TRBJ1-5, the full variable domain reads EPEVTQTPSHQVTQMGQEVILRCVPISNHLYFYWYRQILGQKVEFLVSFYNNEISEKSEIFDDQFSVERPDGSNFTLKIRSTKLEDSAMYFCASSQGQGHQPQHFGDGTRLSIL.

This rearrangement joins TRBV10-3 to TRBJ1-2; 7 positions match TRBD1. Germline values: CDR1 ENHRY, CDR2 SYGVKD. The CDR3 runs to 11 residues. V trimming: 9 bases; J trimming: 6 bases; junction bases outside the gene matches: 4. Here the CDR3 DNA reads TGTGCCATGGGGACAGAGGATGGCTACACCTTC. Encoded protein: CAMGTEDGYTF.

V usage is TRBV6-5 and J usage is TRBJ1-6; unclear D gene. Trimming shortened V by 10 bases and J by 7 bases, and 17 bases separated the two germline ends. The CDR3 runs 14 residues. Germline V CDR1 and CDR2: MNHEY, SVGAGI. The CDR3 region is CATKFGEENSPLHF. The CDR3 DNA reads as TGTGCCACCAAATTCGGGGAAGAAAATTCACCCCTCCACTTT.

CDR3 region: CASSSYSLNTEAFF. For the CDR3, the DNA is TGCGCCAGCAGCAGTTACAGTTTGAACACTGAAGCTTTCTTT. The V call is TRBV5-1, the J call TRBJ1-1; D is ambiguous. The CDR3 has 14 amino acids. V was clipped by 4 bases and J by 0 bases, with 10 bases between them. The germline CDR1 and CDR2 sequences are SGHRS and YFSETQ.

The rearrangement links TRBV7-2 to TRBJ1-4; D remains ambiguous. Germline V gene sequence: CDR1 SGHTA, CDR2 FQGNSA. Trimming shortened V by 3 bases and J by 8 bases, and 19 bases separated the two germline ends. This CDR3 has 16 residues. The chain's CDR3 is CASSFPWVRGGEKLFF. The CDR3 DNA is TGTGCCAGCAGCTTTCCATGGGTCCGGGGAGGCGAAAAACTGTTTTTT.

V usage is TRBV5-5 and J usage is TRBJ2-1, with D possibly TRBD1 on 6 matching bases. V was cut by 1 base and J by 7 bases, with 15 bases left in between. The CDR3 extends over 15 amino acids. The germline CDR1 and CDR2 sequences are SGHKS and YYEKEE (reference sequence). As DNA, the CDR3 is TGTGCCAGCAGCTTGTTCAGGGGAGTGGGTAATGAGCAGTTCTTC. Protein sequence: CASSLFRGVGNEQFF.

CDR3 DNA: TGTGCCACGGGACAGGGTTTAGATACGCAGTATTTT. It encodes CATGQGLDTQYF. The chain recombines TRBV24-1 with TRBJ2-3; TRBD1 matches at 9 bases. V lost 10 bases, J lost 5 bases, and 3 bases stayed unmatched. Germline assignment: CDR1 KGHDR and CDR2 SFDVKD. CDR3 length: 12 residues.

The chain links TRBV5-4 to TRBJ2-3; D possibly corresponds to TRBD2 (7 bases). Germline V gene lookup returns CDR1 SGHNT and CDR2 YYREEE (reference sequence). This CDR3 contains 15 residues. With 6 bases removed from V and 3 bases from J, the gap between germline ends came to 17 bases. The CDR3 spells CASTQGGAGTDTQYF. DNA of the CDR3: TGTGCCAGCACCCAAGGGGGGGCGGGGACAGATACGCAGTATTTT.

This clone was seen only once. The chain is built from TRBV18 and TRBJ2-1; D gene uncertain. Trimming left V 0 bases short and J 4 bases short, with 7 bases between. The length of the CDR3 is 14 residues. CDR1 is KGHSH and CDR2 is LQKENI in the germline V gene. CDR3: CASSPPAQYNEQFF. The CDR3 bases are TGTGCCAGCTCACCACCGGCACAGTACAATGAGCAGTTCTTC.

The chain recombines TRBV3-1 (or the pseudogene TRBV3-2) with TRBJ2-1, with D perhaps TRBD1 (5 bases). There are 12 residues in the CDR3. Germline CDR1 reads LGHDT; CDR2 reads YNNKEL (reference sequence). V dropped 7 bases and J dropped 4 bases, with 8 bases sitting between them. The CDR3 loop reads CASTDRYNEQFF. DNA of the CDR3: TGTGCCAGCACCGACAGATACAATGAGCAGTTCTTC.

V is TRBV4-2 and J is TRBJ1-4, with D possibly being TRBD1 (6 bases). The germline CDR1 and CDR2 sequences are LGHNA and YNFKEQ. The CDR3 is made up of 15 amino acids. Trimming pared 1 base from V and 7 bases from J, leaving 13 bases between. The CDR3 nucleotides are TGTGCCAGCAGCCAAGGTACAGGGTTAAGTGAAAAACTGTTTTTT. Protein: CASSQGTGLSEKLFF.

The J gene is TRBJ1-4, the V gene TRBV30; D ambiguous. Germline CDR1 GTSNPN, CDR2 SVGIG (reference sequence). Trimming left V 0 bases short and J 4 bases short, with 6 bases between. The CDR3 has 13 amino acids. The CDR3 is CAWSVAINEKLFF. The CDR3 bases are TGTGCCTGGAGTGTAGCGATTAATGAAAAACTGTTTTTT.

The genes are TRBV2 and TRBJ2-3; 10 positions agree with TRBD1. Germline CDR1 and CDR2: SNHLY and FYNNEI. CDR3 size: 15 residues. The junction had 3 bases not matched to a gene; V was cut back by 5 bases and J by 1 base. CDR3 in DNA: TGTGCCAGCAGTTCCGACAGGGGGCGCACAGATACGCAGTATTTT. Its translation is CASSSDRGRTDTQYF.

The chain uses TRBV7-2 and TRBJ1-1; TRBD1 matches at 9 bases. V trimming: 4 bases; J trimming: 0 bases; junction bases outside the gene matches: 3. This CDR3 is built from 15 residues. CDR1 SGHTA and CDR2 FQGNSA come from the germline V gene. The CDR3 bases are TGTGCCAGCAGCTACACAGGGGGCCTGAACACTGAAGCTTTCTTT. This translates into CASSYTGGLNTEAFF.

J is TRBJ2-1 and V is TRBV3-1 (or the pseudogene TRBV3-2), with a tentative D call TRBD1 (6 bases). The CDR3 sequence is 15 residues long. V was shortened by 4 bases and J by 4 bases, with 14 bases between the two germline ends. From germline, CDR1 is LGHDT and CDR2 YNNKEL (reference sequence). In nucleotides, the CDR3 is TGTGCCAGCAGCCTCCCCGGGACATCTTACAATGAGCAGTTCTTC. It is translated as CASSLPGTSYNEQFF.

J is TRBJ2-7 and V is TRBV19; D perhaps matches TRBD1 (6 bases). The CDR3 has 14 residues. The germline V gene encodes CDR1 LNHDA and CDR2 SQIVND (reference sequence). V was trimmed by 4 bases and J by 0 bases, leaving 10 bases between them. CDR3 in DNA: TGTGCCAGTAGTAGACAGGCAAACTCCTACGAGCAGTACTTC. It yields the protein CASSRQANSYEQYF.

CDR3: CASDRQDYGYTF. For the CDR3, the DNA is TGTGCCAGCGACAGACAGGACTATGGCTACACCTTC. The rearrangement links TRBV6-5 to TRBJ1-2, with D possibly being TRBD1 (6 bases). The CDR3 spans 12 residues. Germline V gene sequence: CDR1 MNHEY, CDR2 SVGAGI. The ends were cut back, 8 bases at V and 3 bases at J, with 10 bases in the middle.

This chain connects TRBV19 to TRBJ2-6; TRBD1 agrees at 9 bases. The CDR3 loop spans 18 amino acids. In germline, CDR1 is LNHDA, CDR2 SQIVND (reference sequence). Trimming at V came to 3 bases and at J to 0 bases, leaving 6 bases not matched to a gene. DNA of the CDR3: TGTGCCAGTAGTATGGGACAGGGCTTAAGCTCTGGGGCCAACGTCCTGACTTTC. Translation: CASSMGQGLSSGANVLTF.

The rearrangement joins TRBV5-1 to TRBJ1-2, with TRBD1 matching 8 bases. The CDR3 length is 13 residues. The V segment lost 0 bases and the J segment 8 bases; nucleotides outside the gene matches: 3. Germline V gene lookup returns CDR1 SGHRS and CDR2 YFSETQ. The DNA for the CDR3 is TGCGCCAGCAGCTTGGGGACAGGGTTCGGCTACACCTTC. As protein: CASSLGTGFGYTF.

The J gene is TRBJ1-5, the V gene TRBV7-9, with 9 bases fitting TRBD1. J was trimmed by 6 bases and V by 3 bases; bases with no gene match: 9. Germline V gene data show CDR1 as SEHNR and CDR2 as FQNEAQ (reference sequence). The CDR3 contains 16 residues. The CDR3 protein is CASSLGQGLTGQPQHF. CDR3 in DNA: TGTGCCAGCAGCTTGGGACAGGGACTTACGGGTCAGCCCCAGCATTTT.